This TCR beta chain stems from a study of cytomegalovirus exposure and HLA in healthy donors. Across the whole study: Both the 120 validation repertoires and the 666 first-cohort repertoires used the same platform, as reported by a later analysis. Whole-study results and caveats: Confirmation in vitro established that a few CMV-associated chains were specific for CMV antigens. Researchers catalogued some 160 TCR beta chains as cytomegalovirus-associated.

The V end was cut by 2 bases, the J end by 4 bases, with 19 bases between. Germline V gene data show CDR1 as SGHDT and CDR2 as YYEEEE. The CDR3 has 16 amino acids. This clone was counted once. The antigen is unknown. Assay: immunoSEQ multiplex PCR; the TCRdb copy retains only in-frame clones and omits some. This sample has 200,000 or so clones; about four fifths occur once, and the top ten carry 6% to 9%. Separation from the approximately 690-subject first cohort characterized the approximately 130-subject validation cohort, to which the donors belonged. This chain connects TRBV5-6 to TRBJ2-7; TRBD2 might be the D (7 bases). The TCR sequence derives from a man aged 18 to 30 in good health and CMV-seropositive. The sample was PBMCs. The CDR3 DNA is TGTGCCAGCAGCTTCTCCCGGGGGGCTGGGGTTTACGAGCAGTACTTC. This codes for CASSFSRGAGVYEQYF.